The 6 T cell receptor beta chains below were found in one sample sequenced in a study of cytomegalovirus exposure and HLA in healthy donors (dated by TCRdb to the late 2010s). To prepare the library, the immunoSEQ multiplex PCR assay was applied. The multiplex PCR relied on a mix of 60 forward primers for TCR Vbeta segments and 13 reverse primers for TCR Jbeta segments. Here the immuneACCESS table is served through TCRdb, limited to in-frame sequences with V and J called. Missing clones are a known gap in these copies; in checked studies unresolved V genes cover under half, and the rest lacks a known reason. This sample holds roughly 180,000 clones; 76% were observed only once. The ten largest make up roughly 2.5% of the sample. The sequencing input was PBMCs. Receptor source: a woman aged 25 to 39 in good health and CMV-seropositive.

This clone has a handful of counts. The gene calls are TRBV29-1 and TRBJ1-4, with 11 nucleotides matching TRBD1. With V trimmed by 1 base and J by 6 bases, 4 bases remained unmatched. The CDR3 runs 15 residues. CDR1 SQVTM and CDR2 ANQGSEA come from the germline V gene. DNA for the CDR3: TGCAGCGTTGAAGGAGGACAGGGGGCTTATGAAAAACTGTTTTTT. Translated, it gives CSVEGGQGAYEKLFF.

V and J are TRBV7-2 and TRBJ2-3; 11 positions match TRBD2. V dropped 7 bases and J dropped 0; count of bases not matched to a gene: 3. Germline lookup yields CDR1 SGHTA and CDR2 FQGNSA. This CDR3 is 15 amino acids long. The CDR3 loop reads CASTSSGGSTDTQYF. DNA of the CDR3: TGTGCCAGCACCTCTAGCGGGGGGAGCACAGATACGCAGTATTTT.

CDR3 in amino acids: CASSYGAGSDTQYF. In DNA, the CDR3 is TGTGCCAGCAGTTACGGGGCAGGGTCAGATACGCAGTATTTT. The chain recombines TRBV6-5 with TRBJ2-3; the D gene is possibly TRBD1 (5 bases). V was shortened by 2 bases and J by 4 bases, with 10 bases between the two germline ends. The CDR3 loop spans 14 amino acids. Germline V gene data show CDR1 as MNHEY and CDR2 as SVGAGI.

The chain links TRBV6-5 to TRBJ1-2, with a weak D call TRBD1 (5 bases). With 5 bases removed from V and 5 bases from J, the gap between germline ends came to 12 bases. In germline, CDR1 is MNHEY, CDR2 SVGAGI. The CDR3 runs to 13 residues. Written as DNA, the CDR3 is TGTGCCAGCAGTCAGGGCGCGGAGTATGGCTACACCTTC. This encodes CASSQGAEYGYTF.

V usage is TRBV7-8 and J usage is TRBJ2-1, with 7 nucleotides matching TRBD2. Per the germline V gene, CDR1 is SGHVS and CDR2 is FQNEAQ. The ends lost 5 bases at V and 7 bases at J; junction bases unmatched: 14. The CDR3 totals 16 residues. The CDR3 sequence is CASSPAGFLAENEQFF. CDR3 nucleotide sequence: TGTGCCAGCAGCCCCGCTGGTTTTCTAGCGGAAAATGAGCAGTTCTTC.

V gene TRBV6-5 combines with J gene TRBJ1-2, with TRBD1 matching 7 bases. The germline gives CDR1 MNHEY, CDR2 SVGAGI. Trimming cost V 4 bases and J 4 bases; bases outside gene matches: 6. The CDR3 sequence is 14 residues long. Here the CDR3 DNA reads TGTGCCAGCAGTTTTTCGGCAGGGGGCTATGGCTACACCTTC. It codes for CASSFSAGGYGYTF.